This TCR beta chain was obtained from a study of T-cell memory formation after mild COVID-19. General study points: Second-wave clones reaching peak frequency on day 37 lacked confirmed SARS-CoV-2 specificity. The CD4+ clones that contracted clustered mainly within CM and EM, and the CD8+ clones concentrated in EMRA. Some responding clones appeared in pre-infection memory, suggesting cross-reactive memory joined.

There are 14 residues in the CDR3. V was clipped by 6 bases and J by 3 bases; unmatched bases: 8. Via MiXCR, TCRdb re-called the 5' RACE reads, giving one row per CDR3 protein. The data show about 440,000 distinct CDR3 sequences, 15% to 20% seen once. This clonotype was counted only a few times. Its antigen is unknown. The source is an adult woman who had mild COVID-19 (a few samples of this study predate the infection). Cell type and time point are not known. V gene TRBV12-3 or TRBV12-4 combines with J gene TRBJ2-7; 7 bases are a match to TRBD1. Sample: PBMCs or a T cell subset sorted from them (not recorded which). The CDR3 nucleotides read TGTGCCAGCAGCAAAAGGGGACAGAACTACGAGCAGTACTTC. This encodes CASSKRGQNYEQYF.